The entry that follows covers one T cell receptor (beta chain) sequence. The target antigen is unknown. Additional DNA sequences in this sample encode the identical CDR3. This CDR3 has 12 residues. V lost 3 bases, J lost 5 bases, and 5 bases lay in between. Germline assignment: CDR1 MDHEN and CDR2 SYDVKM. Here immunoSEQ multiplex PCR was the method, and the copy in TCRdb shows in-frame clones only, minus some. This table holds roughly 56,000 clones, about nine tenths found once. The sample belongs to a study of OX40 agonist ivuxolimab in advanced cancers. Study-wide findings and caveats: Clones of CD4+ and CD8+ blood T cells grew by week 6 at doses of 0.1 to 3.0 mg/kg.

This TCR came from an adult with an advanced solid tumor such as melanoma, head and neck, liver or kidney cancer. V and J are TRBV28 and TRBJ1-5; D unclear. The material was CD4+ or CD8+ T cells sorted from blood, obtained in a trial of the OX40 agonist ivuxolimab. This CDR3 reads CASSLPDQPQHF. The CDR3 nucleotides are TGTGCCAGCAGTTTGCCGGATCAGCCCCAGCATTTT. Looking up the rest from reference TRBV28 and TRBJ1-5 gives the full variable domain: DVKVTQSSRYLVKRTGEKVFLECVQDMDHENMFWYRQDPGLGLRLIYFSYDVKMKEKGDIPEGYSVSREKKERFSLILESASTNQTSMYLCASSLPDQPQHFGDGTRLSIL.